Listed here are 9 T cell receptor beta chains from one sample, sequenced in a study of graft-versus-host responses after intestinal transplantation. Graft material was processed, releasing intraepithelial and lamina propria lymphocytes. Profiling relied on immunoSEQ multiplex PCR, and the TCRdb table lists in-frame clones only, not all of them. This sample has more than 30,000 clones, with around 90% found just once. This specimen was ileum tissue, taken approximately 200 days after intestinal transplant. The origin of the receptors is a human patient who received an intestinal transplant, so some T cells may come from the graft donor.

The chain is built from TRBV7-2 and TRBJ2-5; the D is unclear. The germline CDR1 and CDR2 sequences are SGHTA and FQGNSA. Trimming cost V 2 bases and J 3 bases, with 7 bases left between them. This CDR3 spans 13 amino acids. The CDR3 DNA sequence: TGTGCCAGCAGCTTAATGACAAAAGAGACCCAGTACTTC. This gives the protein CASSLMTKETQYF.

The chain links TRBV2 to TRBJ1-4; D unresolved. V was trimmed by 2 bases and J by 5 bases, leaving 12 bases between them. The CDR3 spans 15 residues. Germline loops: CDR1 SNHLY, CDR2 FYNNEI. The CDR3 DNA is TGTGCCAGCAGTGAACGACGGGGAGAGAATGAAAAACTGTTTTTT. This gives the protein CASSERRGENEKLFF.

The gene calls are TRBV6-5 and TRBJ1-2; a weak D match, TRBD1 (6 bases). V was cut by 0 bases and J by 7 bases, with 12 bases left in between. The germline V gene has CDR1 MNHEY and CDR2 SVGAGI. This CDR3 region has 14 residues. The chain's CDR3 is CASSYSAGGGGYTF. The CDR3 region has the DNA TGTGCCAGCAGTTACTCGGCTGGGGGCGGTGGCTACACCTTC.

The chain employs TRBV18 and TRBJ1-2; 7 bases match TRBD1. The germline CDR1 and CDR2 sequences are KGHSH and LQKENI. The CDR3 is 13 amino acids. J gave up 5 bases and V 6 bases, and 6 bases lay outside the gene matches. The CDR3 coding sequence is TGTGCCAGCTCCCCCGACAGGGTTTATGGCTACACCTTC. Translating it yields CASSPDRVYGYTF.

V usage is TRBV15 and J usage is TRBJ2-5, with a weak D call TRBD2 (6 bases). Trimming shortened V by 3 bases and J by 5 bases, and 22 bases separated the two germline ends. Germline CDR1 reads LNHNV; CDR2 reads YYDKDF (reference sequence). This CDR3 is 17 amino acids long. The CDR3 bases are TGTGCCACCAGCAGGTGGAGTTGGCGCAAGGGAGGCGAGACCCAGTACTTC. Encoded protein: CATSRWSWRKGGETQYF.

The rearrangement links TRBV7-8 to TRBJ1-1, with TRBD1 identical over 8 bases. V lost 1 base to trimming and J lost 2 bases; unmatched junction nucleotides: 6. Germline V lookup: CDR1 SGHVS, CDR2 FQNEAQ. This CDR3 is 16 amino acids long. For the CDR3, the DNA is TGTGCCAGCAGCTTAGGGCAGGGGGCCGGAAACACTGAAGCTTTCTTT. It is translated as CASSLGQGAGNTEAFF.

This clone was seen a single time. The chain is built from TRBV19 and TRBJ1-2, with TRBD1 as a possible D gene (5 bases). The length of the CDR3 is 13 residues. The germline gives CDR1 LNHDA, CDR2 SQIVND (reference sequence). V shed 5 bases and J shed 0 bases, with 7 bases lying between them. The CDR3 sequence: CASSPGANYGYTF. The CDR3 nucleotides are TGTGCCAGTAGTCCGGGGGCTAACTATGGCTACACCTTC. Filled out from reference TRBV19 and TRBJ1-2, the complete variable domain reads DGGITQSPKYLFRKEGQNVTLSCEQNLNHDAMYWYRQDPGQGLRLIYYSQIVNDFQKGDIAEGYSVSREKKESFPLTVTSAQKNPTAFYLCASSPGANYGYTFGSGTRLTVV.

This clone was detected only once. The V call is TRBV7-8, the J call TRBJ1-5; TRBD1 agrees at 9 bases. The CDR3 is 15 residues long. The V gene end was trimmed by 5 bases and the J gene end by 7 bases; junction bases not matched to a gene: 9. Germline CDR1 and CDR2: SGHVS and FQNEAQ. The CDR3, as DNA: TGTGCCAGCAGCCTGGGACAGGGAGGATGGCAGCCCCAGCATTTT. It specifies CASSLGQGGWQPQHF.

The genes are TRBV28 and TRBJ1-2; D is undetermined. V lost 3 bases and J 4 bases, leaving 15 bases between the germline ends. The CDR3 length is 15 residues. Germline V gene data show CDR1 as MDHEN and CDR2 as SYDVKM. Here the CDR3 DNA reads TGTGCCAGCAGTTTGGGGTATTCGGTCGGCTATGGCTACACCTTC. This encodes CASSLGYSVGYGYTF.